The sample holds many counts of the clone carrying this TCR beta chain. Trimming at V came to 3 bases and at J to 1 base, leaving 7 bases not matched to a gene. The CDR3 totals 16 residues. Per the germline V gene, CDR1 is SEHNR and CDR2 is FQNEAQ (reference sequence). The source of the sample is a study of Graves' ophthalmopathy and Graves' hyperthyroidism. Amplification targeted the TCR beta CDR3 regions, with RNA transcripts as the source material. HTBI primers primed a first-round RT-PCR, and a second-round multiplex PCR followed. Using its own MiXCR run on the multiplex PCR reads, TCRdb lists one record per CDR3 protein. Among over a million distinct CDR3 sequences, 36% were seen once, and the ten largest hold 8.5% to 14%.

The receptor was isolated from an adult man with Graves' hyperthyroidism. The sequenced material came from peripheral blood or thyroid tissue (not recorded which). J is TRBJ1-1 and V is TRBV7-9; 8 bases are a match to TRBD1. CDR3 sequence (DNA): TGTGCCAGCAGCTTTTTCAGGGGGCAGAGGAACACTGAAGCTTTCTTT. This translates into CASSFFRGQRNTEAFF.